Listed here are 13 T cell receptor beta chains from one sample, sequenced in a study of blood T cell repertoires in COVID-19 (TCRdb year 2020). Library preparation used the immunoSEQ multiplex PCR assay. Not all clones reach the TCRdb copy of this immuneACCESS table, which keeps in-frame sequences only. Checked studies attribute under half of the gap to unresolved V genes and leave the rest unexplained. The sample contains roughly 100,000 clones, roughly 85% of them found a single time. Just over 3% of the sample rests with the top ten. The specimen sequenced was peripheral blood. These receptor sequences come from a man between 45 and 60 years old in a cohort sampled during active COVID-19.

This clone was recorded once. The chain is built from TRBV4-3 and TRBJ2-1, with D tentatively TRBD2 (7 bases). CDR1 is LGHNA, CDR2 YSLEER, per germline. Trimming removed 4 bases from V and 6 bases from J, with 16 bases in between. This CDR3 is 15 amino acids long. CDR3 coding DNA: TGCGCCAGCAGCCCGATGGGGGGGGCACCCAATGAGCAGTTCTTC. It translates to CASSPMGGAPNEQFF.

This sequence joins TRBV11-3 and TRBJ1-2, with 7 bases lining up with TRBD1. Germline trimming cut 5 bases from V and 4 bases from J; bases unmatched to any gene: 7. The CDR3 totals 14 residues. Germline CDR1 reads SGHNT; CDR2 reads YENEEA. In DNA form, the CDR3 reads TGTGCCAGCAGCCCACGCCCAGGGGGCTATGGCTACACCTTC. It encodes CASSPRPGGYGYTF.

J is TRBJ1-2 and V is TRBV6-5; 9 nucleotides agree with TRBD1. V shed 6 bases, J shed 5 bases, and the junction held 7 bases outside the gene matches. Germline V gene data show CDR1 as MNHEY and CDR2 as SVGAGI. This CDR3 has 14 amino acids. The CDR3 DNA reads TGTGCCAGCAGCCGGACAGGGGTCGGGTATGGCTACACCTTC. Protein sequence: CASSRTGVGYGYTF.

V is TRBV27 and J is TRBJ1-1; TRBD1 matches 8 bases. CDR3 length: 15 residues. V was pared by 3 bases and J by 3 bases, with 6 bases of the junction left unmatched. Germline V lookup: CDR1 MNHEY, CDR2 SMNVEV (reference sequence). CDR3 in DNA: TGTGCCAGCAGTTTTCGTGGGACAGGCTACACTGAAGCTTTCTTT. Translating gives CASSFRGTGYTEAFF.

The J gene is TRBJ2-2, the V gene TRBV24-1; 8 nucleotides align to TRBD1. The CDR3 extends over 18 amino acids. The germline CDR1 and CDR2 sequences are KGHDR and SFDVKD. Losses at the gene ends were 4 bases for V and 6 bases for J; bases not matched to a gene: 15. Here the CDR3 DNA reads TGTGCCACCAGTGACCGAGGATTGGGGACAGGCTTTCCCGGGGAGCTGTTTTTT. Protein: CATSDRGLGTGFPGELFF.

This clone was seen just once. The chain uses TRBV4-2 and TRBJ2-2; TRBD2 agrees at 12 bases. The germline gives CDR1 LGHNA, CDR2 YNFKEQ. CDR3 size: 21 residues. V dropped 4 bases and J dropped 0; count of bases not matched to a gene: 15. CDR3 residues: CASSPRRATSGGGSNTGELFF. The CDR3 bases are TGTGCCAGCAGCCCCCGAAGGGCGACTAGCGGGGGAGGATCGAACACCGGGGAGCTGTTTTTT.

This clone was detected once. At one end the junction does not follow the germline gene, possibly because of a read error. The chain employs TRBV11-3 and TRBJ2-2, with D perhaps TRBD1 (6 bases). The CDR3 is made up of 16 amino acids. Germline CDR1 and CDR2: SGHNT and YENEEA. The CDR3 is CASSRGLAGGSGALFF. CDR3 DNA sequence: TGTGCCAGCAGCCGAGGGCTAGCCGGCGGGTCAGGGGCGCTGTTTTTT.

The chain carries TRBV19 and TRBJ1-2, with D possibly TRBD1 on 5 matching bases. Trimming took off 9 bases at V and 7 bases at J, with 15 bases between the two ends. CDR1 is LNHDA and CDR2 is SQIVND in the germline V gene (reference sequence). There are 12 residues in the CDR3. The DNA for the CDR3 is TGTGCCAGCGAGCAGGGTGTTAGTGGCTACACCTTC. Residues: CASEQGVSGYTF.

The V call is TRBV19, the J call TRBJ1-6; D may be TRBD1 (6 bases). The CDR3 loop spans 14 amino acids. CDR1 and CDR2 from the germline V gene are LNHDA and SQIVND (reference sequence). V was pared by 3 bases and J by 6 bases, with 9 bases between. The CDR3 DNA is TGTGCCAGTAGTATCCAGGGGAGTAATTCACCCCTCCACTTT. Translation: CASSIQGSNSPLHF.

CDR3 amino acids: CASSPISGQGASTEAFF. CDR3 DNA: TGTGCCAGCTCACCCATCTCGGGACAGGGGGCGAGCACTGAAGCTTTCTTT. This chain joins TRBV18 and TRBJ1-1; TRBD1 agrees at 12 bases. The ends lost 3 bases at V and 4 bases at J; junction bases unmatched: 9. The CDR3 loop spans 17 amino acids. Germline loops: CDR1 KGHSH, CDR2 LQKENI.

The chain uses TRBV5-4 and TRBJ2-3; no reliable D call. The ends were cut back, 2 bases at V and 3 bases at J, with 4 bases in the middle. Germline V lookup: CDR1 SGHNT, CDR2 YYREEE (reference sequence). The CDR3 is 12 amino acids. The DNA of the CDR3 is TGTGCCAGCAGCTTACATACAGATACGCAGTATTTT. It codes for CASSLHTDTQYF.

This clone showed up just a few times. V usage is TRBV4-2 and J usage is TRBJ1-4, with TRBD1 matching 9 bases. The CDR3 extends over 15 amino acids. Germline loops: CDR1 LGHNA, CDR2 YNFKEQ. V lost 5 bases, J lost 7 bases, and 8 bases stayed unmatched. CDR3 sequence (DNA): TGTGCCAGCAGCAAAACAGGGGGCGTAAGTGAAAAACTGTTTTTT. Protein sequence: CASSKTGGVSEKLFF.

This chain joins TRBV29-1 and TRBJ2-3; 8 nucleotides match TRBD1. The CDR3 runs 15 residues. Unmatched junction bases numbered 6, after V lost 4 bases and J lost 0 bases. Germline V gene lookup returns CDR1 SQVTM and CDR2 ANQGSEA. The CDR3 loop is CSVGGTGESTDTQYF. CDR3 sequence (DNA): TGCAGCGTTGGCGGGACAGGAGAGAGCACAGATACGCAGTATTTT.